This T cell receptor beta chain was sequenced for a study of vaccination and CD4 T cells after COVID-19. In the study overall: At a median about 95 days (range 35 to 161) after diagnosis, post-COVID samples were drawn. Some control cultures received a CEFX pool, which served as the positive control. Others received an HIV-1 Nef pool or no peptide. Points from the study as a whole: The analysis of convalescent patients involved relatively few individuals and lacked early post-infection timepoints.

Cultured CD4+ T cell DNA underwent sequencing with the Oncomine TCR Beta short-read assay. TCRdb reprocessed the PCR reads via MiXCR and lists one record per CDR3 protein. The sample has about 14,000 distinct CDR3 sequences; approximately 55% are singletons. Described treatment: approximately 9-day PBMC culture with coronavirus spike peptide pools or control peptides (ViraFEST assay). To note about this clonotype: The antigen is unknown.

Sequenced input: CD4+ T cells from blood, cultured in vitro. The TCR was taken from a human donor who had recovered from COVID-19.

The CDR3 is CASRGTSGKVYEQYF. CDR3 coding DNA: TGTGCCAGCAGGGGGACTAGCGGGAAAGTCTACGAGCAGTACTTC. The chain uses TRBV2 and TRBJ2-7; 13 bases are shared with TRBD2. Germline CDR1 and CDR2: SNHLY and FYNNEI. The junction had 5 bases not matched to a gene; V was cut back by 6 bases and J by 3 bases. This CDR3 spans 15 amino acids.